The clone carrying this T cell receptor (beta chain) was counted a few times. It was with unique molecular identifiers that the TCRbeta library was prepared. TCRdb itself ran the PCR reads through MiXCR, one entry per CDR3 protein. The table has roughly 300,000 distinct CDR3 sequences, about 9.3% seen once; the top ten hold 2% to 3%. The sample is drawn from a study of T-cell reconstitution after alpha-beta-depleted transplantation in children. Germline loops: CDR1 LGHNA, CDR2 YNFKEQ. The CDR3 is 17 amino acids. J lost 0 bases, V lost 3 bases, and 6 bases had no gene match. The sequence derives from a human donor who donated a stem cell graft to a child with acute lymphoblastic leukemia. Sequenced material: PBMCs from the stem cell graft donor, taken from the stem cell graft. This chain links TRBV4-2 with TRBJ2-1; 9 bases agree with TRBD2. The CDR3 loop is CASSHDYSGSSYNEQFF. The CDR3 nucleotides read TGTGCCAGCAGCCATGACTATAGCGGGAGCTCCTACAATGAGCAGTTCTTC.